These 22 T cell receptor beta chains came from one sample sequenced in a study of cytomegalovirus exposure and HLA in healthy donors. The PCR had 60 Vbeta and 13 Jbeta primers. Sequencing used immunoSEQ multiplex PCR; TCRdb keeps in-frame clones, though not all of them. There are around 190,000 clones in the sample; around 84% occur only once, and roughly 3.1% lies in the top ten. Sequencing used PBMCs. The receptors come from a man in his forties or fifties in good health and CMV-seropositive.

The chain employs TRBV5-4 and TRBJ2-2, with 8 bases identical to TRBD2. This CDR3 is 17 amino acids long. The V segment lost 0 bases and the J segment 3 bases; nucleotides outside the gene matches: 7. Germline V gene lookup returns CDR1 SGHNT and CDR2 YYREEE (reference sequence). In DNA form, the CDR3 reads TGTGCCAGCAGCTTGGAGCCGGGACTAGGGGACACCGGGGAGCTGTTTTTT. This codes for CASSLEPGLGDTGELFF.

A few counts support this clone. This chain links TRBV19 with TRBJ2-3; D is perhaps TRBD2 (5 bases). Per the germline V gene, CDR1 is LNHDA and CDR2 is SQIVND (reference sequence). The CDR3 has 16 residues. V was cut by 5 bases and J by 4 bases, with 19 bases left in between. Written as DNA, the CDR3 is TGTGCCAGTAGTGCGGGCCTCGGCCCGCGCGCAGATACGCAGTATTTT. Encoded protein: CASSAGLGPRADTQYF.

This chain joins TRBV6-5 and TRBJ2-2; possibly TRBD2 for D (5 bases). Germline V lookup: CDR1 MNHEY, CDR2 SVGAGI. The CDR3 totals 13 residues. The V and J ends lost 8 bases and 3 bases respectively, with 10 bases between them. CDR3 region: CASWQRYTGELFF. DNA of the CDR3: TGTGCCAGCTGGCAGCGGTACACCGGGGAGCTGTTTTTT.

Here the CDR3 reads CATSRDLDGHNTQYF. CDR3 nucleotide sequence: TGTGCCACCAGCAGAGATCTTGATGGCCACAATACGCAGTATTTT. The J gene is TRBJ2-3, the V gene TRBV15; D is uncertain. Germline assignment: CDR1 LNHNV and CDR2 YYDKDF (reference sequence). V lost 0 bases and J 7 bases, leaving 14 bases between the germline ends. CDR3 size: 15 residues.

V usage is TRBV7-9 and J usage is TRBJ2-5; 8 bases align to TRBD2. The CDR3 spans 14 residues. Germline V lookup: CDR1 SEHNR, CDR2 FQNEAQ (reference sequence). The ends lost 7 bases at V and 5 bases at J; junction bases unmatched: 9. For the CDR3, the DNA is TGTGCCAGCACCCCGGGGCGGGGGGTGGAGACCCAGTACTTC. It specifies CASTPGRGVETQYF. The entire variable domain, with the rest obtained from reference TRBV7-9 and TRBJ2-5, is as follows: DTGVSQNPRHKITKRGQNVTFRCDPISEHNRLYWYRQTLGQGPEFLTYFQNEAQLEKSRLLSDRFSAERPKGSFSTLEIQRTEQGDSAMYLCASTPGRGVETQYFGPGTRLLVL.

The chain uses TRBV6-5 and TRBJ1-6; the D gene is possibly TRBD1 (5 bases). This CDR3 region has 15 residues. Germline-derived CDR1 and CDR2 are MNHEY and SVGAGI. Between the trimmed V and J ends, which lost 6 bases and 5 bases, there was a span of 14 bases. DNA for the CDR3: TGTGCCAGCAGCCAGATGCAGGGTAATAATTCACCCCTCCACTTT. Residues: CASSQMQGNNSPLHF.

V gene TRBV5-8 combines with J gene TRBJ2-1; D perhaps matches TRBD2 (5 bases). In germline, CDR1 is SGHTS, CDR2 YDEGEE. Trimming left V 2 bases short and J 8 bases short, with 17 bases between. The CDR3 length is 15 residues. The CDR3 protein is CASSFGRVIRDEQFF. The DNA of the CDR3 is TGTGCCAGCAGCTTCGGGCGGGTTATACGGGATGAGCAGTTCTTC.

V is TRBV28 and J is TRBJ2-7; the match to TRBD1 covers 11 bases. Germline assignment: CDR1 MDHEN and CDR2 SYDVKM. With 6 bases clipped from V and 5 bases from J, the junction kept 9 bases outside the gene matches. This CDR3 spans 15 amino acids. Written as DNA, the CDR3 is TGTGCCAGCAGCGACCCGGGACAGGGGGTCCACGAGCAGTACTTC. Residues: CASSDPGQGVHEQYF.

This rearrangement joins TRBV27 to TRBJ2-7, with 13 bases that match TRBD2. Per the germline V gene, CDR1 is MNHEY and CDR2 is SMNVEV (reference sequence). J lost 4 bases, V lost 3 bases, and 6 bases had no gene match. The CDR3 has 16 residues. CDR3: CASSFGTSGKRYEQYF. The CDR3 DNA sequence: TGTGCCAGCAGTTTCGGGACTAGCGGGAAGCGGTACGAGCAGTACTTC.

This chain connects TRBV6-1 to TRBJ2-7, with 8 nucleotides matching TRBD2. V shed 8 bases, J shed 1 base, and the junction held 7 bases outside the gene matches. Per germline, CDR1 MNHNS and CDR2 SASEGT. The CDR3 contains 14 residues. The CDR3 nucleotides read TGTGCCAGCTTGGGCGGGGGGCCGTCCTACGAGCAGTACTTC. It codes for CASLGGGPSYEQYF.

This clone has a handful of counts. This chain links TRBV18 with TRBJ1-3; no clear D. This CDR3 is built from 15 residues. The germline CDR1 and CDR2 sequences are KGHSH and LQKENI. Trimming took 3 bases from V and 0 from J, leaving 9 bases between them. In DNA form, the CDR3 reads TGTGCCAGCTCACCGGCTCGGAGCTCTGGAAACACCATATATTTT. Amino acids: CASSPARSSGNTIYF.

This chain joins TRBV27 and TRBJ2-1; maybe TRBD2 (5 bases). The CDR3 is 15 residues long. CDR1 and CDR2 (germline): MNHEY, SMNVEV (reference sequence). Trimming cost V 2 bases and J 6 bases, with 14 bases left between them. This chain's CDR3 is CASSLLAEDPNEQFF. CDR3 in DNA: TGTGCCAGCAGTTTACTAGCTGAAGACCCCAATGAGCAGTTCTTC.

The chain has TRBV10-3 and TRBJ2-5; TRBD2 aligns across 9 bases. V was clipped by 7 bases and J by 1 base; unmatched bases: 7. Germline CDR1 and CDR2: ENHRY and SYGVKD. CDR3 length equals 15 residues. The CDR3 reads CAIKAGTSSQETQYF. For the CDR3, the DNA is TGTGCCATCAAAGCCGGGACTAGCTCCCAAGAGACCCAGTACTTC.

The chain employs TRBV29-1 and TRBJ2-3, with 8 bases lining up with TRBD2. V trimming: 7 bases; J trimming: 2 bases; junction bases outside the gene matches: 11. Germline CDR1 reads SQVTM; CDR2 reads ANQGSEA. The CDR3 totals 15 residues. CDR3 protein: CSARTGTSFTDTQYF. As DNA, the CDR3 is TGCAGCGCCCGGACCGGGACTAGTTTCACAGATACGCAGTATTTT.

The CDR3 region has the DNA TGTGCCAGCAGCGCTGGACAAGGCACAGATACGCAGTATTTT. This encodes CASSAGQGTDTQYF. This chain joins TRBV7-3 and TRBJ2-3; D may be TRBD1 (5 bases). CDR1 is SGHTA, CDR2 FQGTGA, per germline. V was clipped by 5 bases and J by 1 base, with 10 bases between them. The CDR3 runs 14 residues. The full variable domain, in which reference TRBV7-3 and TRBJ2-3 provide the parts outside the CDR3, is GAGVSQTPSNKVTEKGKYVELRCDPISGHTALYWYRQSLGQGPEFLIYFQGTGAADDSGLPNDRFFAVRPEGSVSTLKIQRTERGDSAVYLCASSAGQGTDTQYFGPGTRLTVL.

The chain links TRBV11-2 to TRBJ2-1; 11 bases line up with TRBD2. The germline V gene encodes CDR1 SGHAT and CDR2 FQNNGV. This CDR3 has 15 amino acids. V shed 8 bases and J 8 bases; nucleotides not matched to a gene: 11. The CDR3 reads CASSYSSGRLDEQFF. Here the CDR3 DNA reads TGTGCCAGCTCCTATTCTAGCGGGAGGCTCGATGAGCAGTTCTTC.

The V call is TRBV6-1, the J call TRBJ2-2; tentatively, D is TRBD2 (7 bases). Germline values: CDR1 MNHNS, CDR2 SASEGT. CDR3 size: 15 residues. Trimming cost V 8 bases and J 6 bases, with 19 bases left between them. The DNA for the CDR3 is TGTGCCAGCTCGACACGATCGGGGGGCGCCGGGGAGCTGTTTTTT. It encodes CASSTRSGGAGELFF.

This chain links TRBV27 with TRBJ1-5; D is possibly TRBD1 (5 bases). The CDR3 extends over 15 amino acids. Germline assignment: CDR1 MNHEY and CDR2 SMNVEV (reference sequence). The V gene lost 6 bases and the J gene lost 1 base, with 13 bases spanning the gap. DNA of the CDR3: TGTGCCAGCAGGGACGGGGGGGGGAGCAATCAGCCCCAGCATTTT. It translates to CASRDGGGSNQPQHF.

The chain is built from TRBV6-6 and TRBJ2-7; 12 positions match TRBD2. CDR1 is MNHNY and CDR2 is SVGAGI in the germline V gene (reference sequence). The CDR3 runs 16 residues. J lost 4 bases, V lost 2 bases, and 6 bases had no gene match. The CDR3 bases are TGTGCCAGCAGTTACGACCAGACTAGCGGGGGATACGAGCAGTACTTC. It translates to CASSYDQTSGGYEQYF.

This clone has more than one count but fewer than ten. CDR3 nucleotides: TGTGCCAGCAGCTACAGAGCCTTGAACACTGAAGCTTTCTTT. Its protein is CASSYRALNTEAFF. This chain connects TRBV6-5 to TRBJ1-1; D gene unclear. Trimming removed 6 bases at V and 0 bases at J, with 11 bases between. The CDR3 covers 14 residues. Germline assignment: CDR1 MNHEY and CDR2 SVGAGI.

The chain combines TRBV4-1 with TRBJ2-7, with TRBD1 matching 9 bases. CDR1 and CDR2 from the germline V gene are MGHRA and YSYEKL. V lost 3 bases to trimming and J lost 6 bases; unmatched junction nucleotides: 0. The CDR3 consists of 12 residues. The CDR3 bases are TGCGCCAGCAGCCAGACAGGGGGCGAGCAGTACTTC. It specifies CASSQTGGEQYF.

This chain connects TRBV19 to TRBJ1-5; 7 positions agree with TRBD1. The CDR3 consists of 15 residues. Germline V gene data show CDR1 as LNHDA and CDR2 as SQIVND (reference sequence). J was trimmed by 0 bases and V by 11 bases; bases with no gene match: 10. In DNA, the CDR3 is TGTGCCTCTAGACAGGGCGGTTATAGCAATCAGCCCCAGCATTTT. Its translation is CASRQGGYSNQPQHF.